The present TCR beta chain was sequenced within a study of cytomegalovirus exposure and HLA in healthy donors. Study-level results: Cytomegalovirus-associated TCR beta chains were listed, numbering roughly 150.

PCR was performed using 60 Vbeta and 13 Jbeta primers. Sequencing was performed with immunoSEQ multiplex PCR; in TCRdb, only in-frame clones are kept and a portion is missing. Of 240,000 or so clones in the sample, 82% were seen once. In regard to this clone: Its cognate antigen is unknown.

V shed 5 bases and J shed 7 bases, with 15 bases lying between them. The CDR3 extends over 13 amino acids. Germline CDR1 and CDR2: SGHTA and FQGNSA. The sequence was collected from a middle-aged woman in good health and CMV-seropositive. The sample consisted of PBMCs. The rearrangement uses TRBV7-2 and TRBJ2-7; possible D gene TRBD2, 6 bases. This CDR3 is CASSRPGVGEQYF. Written as DNA, the CDR3 is TGTGCCAGCAGCCGACCGGGAGTGGGGGAGCAGTACTTC.